This entry features one T cell receptor beta chain sequence. These data originate in a study of blood T cell repertoires in COVID-19. The Seattle patients, enrolled during active infection, were followed longitudinally. Data came from immunoSEQ multiplex PCR; TCRdb stores just in-frame clones and leaves some out. The table lists fewer than 300,000 clones, 85% to 90% of them singletons. Sequenced material: peripheral blood. The receptor's source is a woman aged 30 to 39 with COVID-19, enrolled during active disease.

The CDR3 spells CASSINRDRDRNLSYEQYF. For the CDR3, the DNA is TGTGCCAGCAGCATAAACCGGGACAGGGATCGTAACCTTTCCTACGAGCAGTACTTC. V usage is TRBV2 and J usage is TRBJ2-7, with 9 nucleotides matching TRBD1. CDR1 and CDR2 (germline): SNHLY, FYNNEI. V was clipped by 6 bases and J by 1 base; unmatched bases: 19. This CDR3 comprises 19 residues.